The rows below give T cell receptor beta chains drawn from one sample of a study of blood T cell repertoires in COVID-19. Sequencing used immunoSEQ multiplex PCR; TCRdb keeps in-frame clones, though not all of them. The data show approximately 350,000 clones, with 65% to 85% seen just once and approximately 3.1% held by the top ten. Source material: peripheral blood. The source is a man in his thirties or forties with active or convalescent COVID-19. The conserved cysteine and the conserved F or W are not part of the CDR3 here.

j_call: TRBJ2-3; v_call: TRBV29-1; cdr3_aa: SVEGAGGYTDTQY
j_call: TRBJ2-3; v_call: TRBV4-3; cdr3_aa: ASSRAGGGTDTQY
j_call: TRBJ1-4; v_call: TRBV25-1; cdr3_aa: ASSGPGTALEKLF
j_call: TRBJ2-7; v_call: TRBV6-1; cdr3_aa: ASSEWVSGAVGDEQY
j_call: TRBJ1-2; v_call: TRBV5-6; cdr3_aa: ASSMGTAGGYT
j_call: TRBJ2-6; v_call: TRBV2; cdr3_aa: ASTPQGVGGGGANVLT
j_call: TRBJ1-4; v_call: TRBV6-6; cdr3_aa: ASSTPTGVGEKLF
j_call: TRBJ2-7; v_call: TRBV25-1; cdr3_aa: ASSEWVSRGEQY
j_call: TRBJ2-2; v_call: TRBV28; cdr3_aa: ASEAGVGNTGELF
j_call: TRBJ1-1; v_call: TRBV28; cdr3_aa: ASSYRGEAF
j_call: TRBJ2-3; v_call: TRBV7-8; cdr3_aa: ASSWRGGADTQY
j_call: TRBJ1-1; v_call: TRBV15; cdr3_aa: ATSRDLSNTEAF
j_call: TRBJ1-3; v_call: TRBV5-1; cdr3_aa: ASSWTGASGNTIY
j_call: TRBJ2-7; v_call: TRBV11-2; cdr3_aa: ASSHGPRELWYEQY
j_call: TRBJ2-1; v_call: TRBV24-1; cdr3_aa: ATSDLGVAGYNEQF
j_call: TRBJ2-1; v_call: TRBV9; cdr3_aa: ASSAGTDGEQF
j_call: TRBJ2-3; v_call: TRBV4-3; cdr3_aa: ASSQEAGQGLDTQY
j_call: TRBJ1-4; v_call: TRBV30; cdr3_aa: AWIPPGRQGEKLF
j_call: TRBJ2-5; v_call: TRBV7-2; cdr3_aa: ASSTGLAGGQETQY
j_call: TRBJ1-6; v_call: TRBV28; cdr3_aa: ASSADRGTYNSPLH
j_call: TRBJ1-1; v_call: TRBV4-3; cdr3_aa: ASSQMTGGGMNTEAF
j_call: TRBJ1-5; v_call: TRBV7-8; cdr3_aa: ASSMDRSLNQPQH
j_call: TRBJ1-1; v_call: TRBV7-8; cdr3_aa: ASSHRTGEAF
j_call: TRBJ2-1; v_call: TRBV4-1; cdr3_aa: ASSQEATTSSVNEQF
j_call: TRBJ2-7; v_call: TRBV5-1; cdr3_aa: ASSFLFGGSDEQY
j_call: TRBJ1-3; v_call: TRBV9; cdr3_aa: ASSLTGGGNTIY
j_call: TRBJ2-7; v_call: TRBV7-2; cdr3_aa: ASSLTLAEASYEQY
j_call: TRBJ2-3; v_call: TRBV7-9; cdr3_aa: ASSFYSQREGLSNTQY
j_call: TRBJ1-1; v_call: TRBV28; cdr3_aa: PTTKTRGGAPNTEAF
j_call: TRBJ1-2; v_call: TRBV6-4; cdr3_aa: ASSESGSYGYT
j_call: TRBJ1-3; v_call: TRBV19; cdr3_aa: ASSMSDSSGNTIY
j_call: TRBJ2-3; v_call: TRBV5-1; cdr3_aa: ASSSRGPMDTQY
j_call: TRBJ2-1; v_call: TRBV6-2/TRBV6-3; cdr3_aa: ASSPPAARVSNEQF
j_call: TRBJ2-7; v_call: TRBV7-6; cdr3_aa: ASSLTPGQGGEQY
j_call: TRBJ2-5; v_call: TRBV21-1; cdr3_aa: ASSKGITGPGTQY
j_call: TRBJ1-5; v_call: TRBV2; cdr3_aa: ASSEGLTGQGH
j_call: TRBJ1-5; v_call: TRBV28; cdr3_aa: ASSLEQGVIGNQPQH
j_call: TRBJ1-5; v_call: TRBV6-2/TRBV6-3; cdr3_aa: ASSYLEIRSNQPQH
j_call: TRBJ2-7; v_call: TRBV7-9; cdr3_aa: ASRGTSGSYEQY
j_call: TRBJ2-5; v_call: TRBV21-1; cdr3_aa: ASSIGGGETQY
j_call: TRBJ1-4; v_call: TRBV5-1; cdr3_aa: ASRVGGTGGINEKLF
j_call: TRBJ2-3; v_call: TRBV11-2; cdr3_aa: ASTLSGGNTDTQY
j_call: TRBJ1-6; v_call: TRBV6-5; cdr3_aa: ASHGGKNRVSPLH
j_call: TRBJ2-7; v_call: TRBV6-5; cdr3_aa: ASTDRGQGAGEQY
j_call: TRBJ1-1; v_call: TRBV25-1; cdr3_aa: ASKRGGTEAF
j_call: TRBJ1-1; v_call: TRBV6-5; cdr3_aa: ASSYLAKGNTEAF
j_call: TRBJ1-1; v_call: TRBV6-1; cdr3_aa: ASSEGGEAF
j_call: TRBJ2-2; v_call: TRBV13; cdr3_aa: ASSLLQGGNTGELF
j_call: TRBJ1-2; v_call: TRBV2; cdr3_aa: ARGAFNYGYT
j_call: TRBJ2-1; v_call: TRBV5-4; cdr3_aa: ASSVTLAGGEGEQF
j_call: TRBJ2-3; v_call: TRBV28; cdr3_aa: ASSLGGVGTDTQY
j_call: TRBJ2-2; v_call: TRBV19; cdr3_aa: ASSIGGTGRLF
j_call: TRBJ1-1; v_call: TRBV5-1; cdr3_aa: ASSLETGPAAAF
j_call: TRBJ2-3; v_call: TRBV28; cdr3_aa: ASSLEVRGRSDTQY
j_call: TRBJ2-1; v_call: TRBV11-3; cdr3_aa: ASSLDRLAGGSSYNEQF
j_call: TRBJ2-1; v_call: TRBV7-9; cdr3_aa: ASSWGLANEQF
j_call: TRBJ1-3; v_call: TRBV6-5; cdr3_aa: ASRKGQGFGNTIY